Following are 20 T cell receptor beta chains from one sample sequenced in a study of T cells after posttransplantation cyclophosphamide. Some clones are missing from TCRdb's copy, which holds only in-frame ones; the method was immunoSEQ multiplex PCR. The sample records about 3,300 clones, 75% to 85% being singletons. The sequenced sample was memory CD8+ T cells sorted from blood. The receptors shown here come from a woman aged 55-69 years in good health, CMV-negative, and a related stem cell transplant donor.

The chain employs TRBV9 and TRBJ2-7; TRBD2 agrees at 7 bases. Germline-derived CDR1 and CDR2 are SGDLS and YYNGEE. The CDR3 loop spans 15 amino acids. The J segment lost 2 bases and the V segment lost 0 bases, leaving 5 bases of the junction unmatched. The CDR3 loop is CASSVGRGVTYEQYV. The CDR3, as DNA: TGTGCCAGCAGCGTAGGACGGGGGGTCACCTACGAGCAGTACGTC.

The chain combines TRBV6-5 with TRBJ1-2, with D possibly TRBD1 on 5 matching bases. The CDR3 extends over 16 amino acids. Trimming left V 0 bases short and J 2 bases short, with 13 bases between. Germline V gene sequence: CDR1 MNHEY, CDR2 SVGAGI. Here the CDR3 DNA reads TGTGCCAGCAGTTACTCCGCCGTAGCAGGGAACTATGGCTACACCTTC. It yields the protein CASSYSAVAGNYGYTF.

This chain uses TRBV4-1 with TRBJ2-7; D might be TRBD1 (6 bases). Trimming stripped 1 base from V and 6 bases from J, with 10 bases between. Germline CDR1 and CDR2: MGHRA and YSYEKL. This CDR3 contains 13 residues. CDR3 nucleotides: TGCGCCAGCAGCCAAGGCAGGGGCTCCGAGCAGTACGTC. Amino acid sequence: CASSQGRGSEQYV.

J is TRBJ2-7 and V is TRBV7-9; no reliable D call. The CDR3 is made up of 11 amino acids. Germline values: CDR1 SEHNR, CDR2 FQNEAQ (reference sequence). V was clipped by 4 bases and J by 4 bases, with 5 bases between them. For the CDR3, the DNA is TGTGCCAGCAGCTCTCCTTACGAGCAGTACTTC. Its protein is CASSSPYEQYF.

This clone is judged large. This chain joins TRBV5-8 and TRBJ2-4, with D possibly TRBD1 on 6 matching bases. Germline CDR1 SGHTS, CDR2 YDEGEE. The CDR3 contains 16 residues. Trimming cost V 0 bases and J 1 base, with 11 bases left between them. The CDR3 sequence is CASSLGGGSAKNIQYF. The DNA of the CDR3 is TGTGCCAGCAGCTTGGGAGGGGGTTCGGCCAAAAACATTCAGTACTTC.

This chain joins TRBV28 and TRBJ1-6, with 8 bases fitting TRBD1. This CDR3 region has 17 residues. Per germline, CDR1 MDHEN and CDR2 SYDVKM. V lost 2 bases to trimming and J lost 7 bases; unmatched junction nucleotides: 10. This CDR3 reads CASSLGNQGARNSPLHF. The CDR3 DNA reads TGTGCCAGCAGTTTAGGGAATCAGGGGGCGCGCAATTCACCCCTCCACTTT.

The gene calls are TRBV30 and TRBJ2-1; D perhaps matches TRBD2 (7 bases). The CDR3 runs 15 residues. Deletions cut 7 bases from V and 6 bases from J, with 22 bases between. Germline values: CDR1 GTSNPN, CDR2 SVGIG (reference sequence). CDR3 region: CALRLPGGGGNEQFF. The CDR3, as DNA: TGTGCCTTGCGACTGCCGGGAGGAGGGGGCAATGAGCAGTTCTTC. The full variable domain, with the rest looked up from reference TRBV30 and TRBJ2-1, is SQTIHQWPATLVQPVGSPLSLECTVEGTSNPNLYWYRQAAGRGLQLLFYSVGIGQISSEVPQNLSASRPQDRQFILSSKKLLLSDSGFYLCALRLPGGGGNEQFFGPGTRLTVL.

Worth noting for this clone: Other DNA sequences from this sample encode an identical CDR3 as well. This chain joins TRBV28 and TRBJ1-6; D gene unclear. This CDR3 has 14 amino acids. V lost 7 bases and J 4 bases, leaving 11 bases between the germline ends. Germline V gene lookup returns CDR1 MDHEN and CDR2 SYDVKM. CDR3: CASNVEAYNSPLHF. The CDR3 nucleotides are TGTGCCAGCAACGTGGAGGCATATAATTCACCCCTCCACTTT.

The chain uses TRBV13 and TRBJ2-2; the match to TRBD1 covers 7 bases. V dropped 4 bases and J dropped 5; count of bases not matched to a gene: 10. The CDR3 spans 16 residues. The germline V gene encodes CDR1 PRHDT and CDR2 FYEKMQ (reference sequence). CDR3 loop: CASSSLRDSVTGELFF. CDR3 sequence (DNA): TGTGCCAGCAGCTCCCTCCGGGACAGCGTGACCGGGGAGCTGTTTTTT.

CDR3 sequence: CASSKVEASYNEQFF. The CDR3 DNA follows: TGCGCCAGCAGCAAGGTGGAGGCCTCCTACAATGAGCAGTTCTTC. The chain is built from TRBV4-1 and TRBJ2-1, with a possible D match to TRBD2 (5 bases). The CDR3 runs to 15 residues. The V end was cut by 5 bases, the J end by 0 bases, with 11 bases between. Germline V lookup: CDR1 MGHRA, CDR2 YSYEKL.

The chain carries TRBV5-4 and TRBJ1-6; perhaps TRBD1 as D (6 bases). Trimming removed 5 bases from V and 6 bases from J, with 12 bases in between. There are 14 residues in the CDR3. The germline gives CDR1 SGHNT, CDR2 YYREEE (reference sequence). In DNA, the CDR3 is TGTGCCAGCAGTTCAGGACAGCCTAATTCACCCCTCCACTTT. Encoded protein: CASSSGQPNSPLHF.

V and J are TRBV28 and TRBJ2-1, with a possible D match to TRBD2 (5 bases). Germline CDR1 reads MDHEN; CDR2 reads SYDVKM. The CDR3 consists of 16 residues. Trimming took off 1 base at V and 2 bases at J, with 12 bases between the two ends. CDR3 nucleotide sequence: TGTGCCAGCAGTTTATTGGTAGCGTCTACCTACAATGAGCAGTTCTTC. It is translated as CASSLLVASTYNEQFF. The full variable domain, its missing parts supplied by reference TRBV28 and TRBJ2-1, is DVKVTQSSRYLVKRTGEKVFLECVQDMDHENMFWYRQDPGLGLRLIYFSYDVKMKEKGDIPEGYSVSREKKERFSLILESASTNQTSMYLCASSLLVASTYNEQFFGPGTRLTVL.

CDR3 nucleotides: TGTGCCAGCAGCTTAAATGGTGGCGGGGCCAACGTCCTGACTTTC. The encoded protein is CASSLNGGGANVLTF. This chain connects TRBV7-3 to TRBJ2-6; D gene unclear. The CDR3 has 15 residues. Germline lookup yields CDR1 SGHTA and CDR2 FQGTGA. The V and J ends lost 1 base and 4 bases respectively, with 8 bases between them.

This CDR3 reads CASRWLSGNQPQHF. The DNA for the CDR3 is TGTGCCAGCAGGTGGTTGTCAGGCAATCAGCCCCAGCATTTT. This chain uses TRBV6-1 with TRBJ1-5; D remains unclear. Germline V gene lookup returns CDR1 MNHNS and CDR2 SASEGT. V shed 6 bases and J shed 2 bases, with 11 bases lying between them. This CDR3 contains 14 residues.

The J gene is TRBJ2-1, the V gene TRBV11-3, with D possibly being TRBD1 (6 bases). CDR3 length equals 17 residues. Germline assignment: CDR1 SGHNT and CDR2 YENEEA. The V end lost 5 bases, the J end lost 0 bases, and 17 bases lay between the germline ends. This chain's CDR3 is CASSQGWGSHSYNEQFF. The CDR3 nucleotides are TGTGCCAGCAGCCAGGGGTGGGGGAGTCACTCCTACAATGAGCAGTTCTTC.

The chain has TRBV25-1 and TRBJ2-2; unclear D gene. This CDR3 comprises 14 residues. CDR1 is MGHDK and CDR2 is SYGVNS in the germline V gene. V was cut by 1 base and J by 5 bases, with 8 bases left in between. DNA of the CDR3: TGTGCCAGCAGTGAATTGCTAGAGACCGGGGAGCTGTTTTTT. It encodes CASSELLETGELFF.

This chain connects TRBV9 to TRBJ1-2; a possible D gene is TRBD1 (6 bases). Germline CDR1 reads SGDLS; CDR2 reads YYNGEE. The CDR3 spans 14 residues. Trimming pared 0 bases from V and 5 bases from J, leaving 11 bases between. CDR3 sequence reads: CASSVAYRDYGYTF. The CDR3 coding sequence is TGTGCCAGCAGCGTAGCGTACAGGGATTATGGCTACACCTTC.

V gene TRBV7-3 combines with J gene TRBJ2-7; the match to TRBD1 covers 10 bases. Germline CDR1 SGHTA, CDR2 FQGTGA. The length of the CDR3 is 15 residues. V was clipped by 4 bases and J by 4 bases; unmatched bases: 7. This CDR3 reads CASSSGTGEGYEQYV. In nucleotides, the CDR3 is TGTGCCAGCAGCTCCGGGACAGGGGAAGGTTACGAGCAGTACGTC.

This clone has only a few counts. V and J are TRBV27 and TRBJ2-1, with D possibly being TRBD2 (5 bases). Germline V gives CDR1 MNHEY, CDR2 SMNVEV (reference sequence). The length of the CDR3 is 15 residues. The germline V and J ends were trimmed by 5 bases and 4 bases, with 15 bases remaining between them. The CDR3 DNA reads TGTGCCAGCAGTCCGAGGCTGGGGAGATACAATGAGCAGTTCTTC. It is translated as CASSPRLGRYNEQFF.

This chain joins TRBV19 and TRBJ2-1; 7 bases map to TRBD2. Germline trimming cut 3 bases from V and 1 base from J; bases unmatched to any gene: 9. The germline CDR1 and CDR2 sequences are LNHDA and SQIVND (reference sequence). This CDR3 has 17 residues. CDR3 in amino acids: CASSISFTAGSYNEQFF. The CDR3 region has the DNA TGTGCCAGTAGTATCTCGTTCACAGCGGGGTCCTACAATGAGCAGTTCTTC.